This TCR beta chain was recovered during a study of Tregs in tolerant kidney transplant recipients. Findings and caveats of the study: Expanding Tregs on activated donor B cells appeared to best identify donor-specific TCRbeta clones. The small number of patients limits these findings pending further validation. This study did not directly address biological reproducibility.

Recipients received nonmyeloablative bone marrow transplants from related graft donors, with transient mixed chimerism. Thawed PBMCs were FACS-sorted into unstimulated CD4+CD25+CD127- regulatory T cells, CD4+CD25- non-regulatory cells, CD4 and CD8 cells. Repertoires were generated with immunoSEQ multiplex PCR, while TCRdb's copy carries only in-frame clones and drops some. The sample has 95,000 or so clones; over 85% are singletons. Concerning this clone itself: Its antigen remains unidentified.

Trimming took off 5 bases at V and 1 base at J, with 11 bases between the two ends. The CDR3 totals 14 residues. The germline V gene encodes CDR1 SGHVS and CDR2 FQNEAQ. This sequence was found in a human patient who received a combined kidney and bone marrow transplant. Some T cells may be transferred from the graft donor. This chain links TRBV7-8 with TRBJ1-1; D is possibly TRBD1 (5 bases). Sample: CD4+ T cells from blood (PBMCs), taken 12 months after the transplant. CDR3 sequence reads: CASSPRRENTEAFF. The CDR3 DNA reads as TGTGCCAGCAGCCCCCGCAGGGAGAACACTGAAGCTTTCTTT.